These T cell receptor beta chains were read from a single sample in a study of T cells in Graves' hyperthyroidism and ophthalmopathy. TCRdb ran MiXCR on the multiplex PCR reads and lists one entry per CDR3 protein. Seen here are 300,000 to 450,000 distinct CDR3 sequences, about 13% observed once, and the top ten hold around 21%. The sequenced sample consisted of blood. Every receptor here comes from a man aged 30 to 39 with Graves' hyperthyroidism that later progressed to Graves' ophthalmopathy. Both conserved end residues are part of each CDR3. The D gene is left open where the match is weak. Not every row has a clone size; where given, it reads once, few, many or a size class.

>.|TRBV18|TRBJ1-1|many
CASSSSGTGSNTEAFF
TGTGCCAGCTCATCCAGTGGGACGGGTTCGAACACTGAAGCTTTCTTT
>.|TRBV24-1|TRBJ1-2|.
CATSDHRSAGYTF
TGTGCCACCAGTGATCACAGGTCGGCCGGCTACACCTTC
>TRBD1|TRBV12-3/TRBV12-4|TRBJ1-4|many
CASFSGTGGEKLFF
TGTGCCAGCTTTTCCGGGACAGGGGGGGAAAAACTGTTTTTT
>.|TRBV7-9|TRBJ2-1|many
CASSLEGEQFF
TGTGCCAGCAGCTTAGAGGGTGAGCAGTTCTTC
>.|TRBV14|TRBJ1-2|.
CASSQSILGGYTF
TGTGCCAGCAGCCAAAGTATCCTCGGCGGCTACACCTTC
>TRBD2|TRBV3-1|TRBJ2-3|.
CASSQFGARGGQDTQYF
TGTGCCAGCAGCCAATTTGGGGCGCGGGGGGGCCAAGATACGCAGTATTTT
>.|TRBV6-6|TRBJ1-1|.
CASSYSGQGSTEAFF
TGTGCCAGCAGTTACTCCGGCCAGGGAAGCACTGAAGCTTTCTTT
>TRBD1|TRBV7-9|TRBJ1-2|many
CASSSTGQVVNYGYTF
TGTGCCAGCAGCTCAACCGGACAGGTCGTTAACTATGGCTACACCTTC
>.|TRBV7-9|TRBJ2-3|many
CASSAPVGGTDTQYF
TGTGCCAGCAGCGCACCGGTCGGAGGCACAGATACGCAGTATTTT
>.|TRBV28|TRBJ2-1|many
CASSHPTSYNEQFF
TGTGCCAGCAGTCATCCGACAAGCTACAATGAGCAGTTCTTC
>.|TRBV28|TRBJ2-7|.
CASSSGRGDHEQYF
TGTGCCAGCAGTTCAGGAAGAGGGGACCACGAGCAGTACTTC
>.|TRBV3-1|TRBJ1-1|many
CASSQEEGLSTEAFF
TGTGCCAGCAGCCAAGAAGAGGGTTTGAGCACTGAAGCTTTCTTT
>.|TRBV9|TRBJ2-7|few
CASNFGDIAYEQYF
TGTGCCAGCAACTTCGGGGACATCGCCTACGAGCAGTACTTC
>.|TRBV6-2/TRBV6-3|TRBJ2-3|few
CASSYYYTDTQYF
TGTGCCAGCAGTTACTACTATACAGATACGCAGTATTTT
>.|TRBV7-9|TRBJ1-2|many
CASSLGQGRGYTF
TGTGCCAGCAGCTTAGGGCAGGGACGTGGCTACACCTTC
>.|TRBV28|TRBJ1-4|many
CASTDGSNEKLFF
TGTGCCAGTACCGACGGTTCTAATGAAAAACTGTTTTTT
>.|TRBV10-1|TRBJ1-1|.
CASSDRGWIRFF
TGCGCCAGCAGTGATAGGGGGTGGATTCGATTCTTT
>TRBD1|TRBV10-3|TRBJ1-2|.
CAISESPYRGRAGGYTF
TGTGCCATCAGTGAGTCCCCATACAGGGGGCGCGCCGGTGGCTACACCTTC
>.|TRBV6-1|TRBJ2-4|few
CASTSLNKNIQYF
TGTGCCAGCACCTCCCTTAACAAAAACATTCAGTACTTC
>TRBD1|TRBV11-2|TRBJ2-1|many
CASSLDVNRGNEQFF
TGTGCCAGCAGCTTAGATGTGAACAGGGGGAATGAGCAGTTCTTC
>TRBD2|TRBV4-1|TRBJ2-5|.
CASSQDLVFPAGGRETQYF
TGCGCCAGCAGCCAAGATCTCGTATTTCCGGCGGGGGGGAGAGAGACCCAGTACTTC
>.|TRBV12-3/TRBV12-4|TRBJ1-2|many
CASNPGANYGYTF
TGTGCCAGCAACCCCGGGGCTAACTATGGCTACACCTTC
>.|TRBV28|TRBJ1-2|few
CASSLIGTLWAF
TGTGCCAGCAGTCTAATCGGAACCCTCTGGGCCTTC
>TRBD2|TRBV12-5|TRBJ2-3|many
CASGSGTSGTDTQYF
TGTGCTAGTGGGTCCGGGACTAGCGGGACAGATACGCAGTATTTT
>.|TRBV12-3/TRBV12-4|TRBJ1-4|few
CASSLSGPNEKLFF
TGTGCCAGCAGTTTATCAGGGCCTAATGAAAAACTGTTTTTT
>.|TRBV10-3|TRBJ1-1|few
CASRGGALNTEAFF
TGTGCCAGCCGCGGGGGCGCGTTGAACACTGAAGCTTTCTTT
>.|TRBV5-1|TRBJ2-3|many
CASSPQGGPTDTQYF
TGCGCCAGCAGCCCCCAGGGAGGCCCCACAGATACGCAGTATTTT
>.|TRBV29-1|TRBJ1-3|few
CSVWGIGNTIYF
TGCAGCGTGTGGGGGATTGGAAACACCATATATTTT
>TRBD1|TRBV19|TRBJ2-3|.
CASSIDPTGVTGDTQYF
TGTGCCAGTAGTATTGATCCCACAGGGGTCACGGGAGATACGCAGTATTTT
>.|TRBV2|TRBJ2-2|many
CASRETANTGELFF
TGTGCCAGCAGAGAGACCGCGAACACCGGGGAGCTGTTTTTT
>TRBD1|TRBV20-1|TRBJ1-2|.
CSARPNIRDRGYGYTF
TGCAGTGCTAGACCAAACATCCGGGACAGGGGTTATGGCTACACCTTC
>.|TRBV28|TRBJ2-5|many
CASSPLRGQETQYF
TGTGCCAGCAGTCCCCTCCGGGGGCAGGAGACCCAGTACTTC
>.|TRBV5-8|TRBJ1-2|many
CASTQTLYGYTF
TGTGCCAGCACCCAGACCCTCTATGGCTACACCTTC
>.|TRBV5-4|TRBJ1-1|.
CASSPGSGGLNTEAFF
TGTGCCAGCAGCCCCGGTAGTGGAGGGCTGAACACTGAAGCTTTCTTT
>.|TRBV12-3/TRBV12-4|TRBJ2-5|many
CASSFSSGQETQYF
TGTGCCAGCAGTTTTAGTTCAGGGCAAGAGACCCAGTACTTC
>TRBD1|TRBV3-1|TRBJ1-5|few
CASGDRGNSNQPQHF
TGTGCCAGCGGTGACAGGGGGAATAGCAATCAGCCCCAGCATTTT
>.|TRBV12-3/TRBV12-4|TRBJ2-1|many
CASSEQGVRSDNEQFF
TGTGCCAGCAGTGAACAGGGTGTGCGGTCGGACAATGAGCAGTTCTTC
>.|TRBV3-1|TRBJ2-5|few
CASSPKGGGWGETQYF
TGTGCCAGCAGCCCGAAGGGCGGGGGCTGGGGAGAGACCCAGTACTTC
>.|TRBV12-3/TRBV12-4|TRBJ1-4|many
CASSPFGGGDNEKLFF
TGTGCCAGCAGCCCCTTTGGAGGCGGTGATAATGAAAAACTGTTTTTT
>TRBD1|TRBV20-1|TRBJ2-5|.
CSARRDRGVETQYF
TGCAGTGCCCGACGGGACAGGGGGGTAGAGACCCAGTACTTC
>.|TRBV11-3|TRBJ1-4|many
CASSLHRNEKLFF
TGTGCCAGCAGCTTACACAGAAATGAAAAACTGTTTTTT
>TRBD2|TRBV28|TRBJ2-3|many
CASTLAGGHTDTQYF
TGTGCCAGCACCTTAGCGGGGGGGCACACAGATACGCAGTATTTT
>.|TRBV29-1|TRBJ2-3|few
CSVEVTGSTDTQYF
TGCAGCGTTGAAGTAACGGGGAGCACAGATACGCAGTATTTT
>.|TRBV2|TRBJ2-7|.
CASSESRTLSYEQYF
TGTGCCAGCAGTGAAAGTCGCACTCTCTCCTACGAGCAGTACTTC
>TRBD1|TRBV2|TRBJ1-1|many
CASGDRNTEAFF
TGTGCCAGCGGGGACAGGAACACTGAAGCTTTCTTT
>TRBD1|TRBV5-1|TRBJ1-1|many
CASSGAGTGAEEAFF
TGCGCCAGCAGCGGAGCCGGGACAGGGGCCGAAGAAGCTTTCTTT